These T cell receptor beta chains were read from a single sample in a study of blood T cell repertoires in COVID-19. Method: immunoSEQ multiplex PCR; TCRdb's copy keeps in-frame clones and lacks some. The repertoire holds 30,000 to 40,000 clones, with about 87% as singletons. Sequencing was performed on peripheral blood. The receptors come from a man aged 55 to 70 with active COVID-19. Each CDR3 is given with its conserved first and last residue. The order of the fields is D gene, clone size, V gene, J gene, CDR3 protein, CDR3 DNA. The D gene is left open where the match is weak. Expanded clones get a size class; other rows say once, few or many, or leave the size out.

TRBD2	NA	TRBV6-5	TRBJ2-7	CASSYLAGGSYEQYF	TGTGCCAGCAGTTATCTAGCGGGGGGCTCCTACGAGCAGTACTTC
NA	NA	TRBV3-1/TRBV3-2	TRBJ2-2	CASSQVTNTGELFF	TGTGCCAGCAGCCAAGTAACGAACACCGGGGAGCTGTTTTTT
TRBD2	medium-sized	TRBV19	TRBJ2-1	CASRGGGLAEYNEQFF	TGTGCCAGTAGAGGCGGGGGACTAGCGGAATACAATGAGCAGTTCTTC
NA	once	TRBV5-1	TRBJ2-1	CASSLDSVYNEQFF	TGCGCCAGCAGCTTGGACAGTGTCTACAATGAGCAGTTCTTC
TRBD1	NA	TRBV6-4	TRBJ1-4	CASSRGPGEKLFF	TGTGCCAGCAGCAGGGGGCCTGGTGAAAAACTGTTTTTT
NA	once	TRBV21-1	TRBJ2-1	CASSKKRRPIASGSAHEQFF	TGTGCCAGCAGCAAAAAGAGGCGACCTATAGCTTCCGGGAGTGCCCATGAGCAGTTCTTC
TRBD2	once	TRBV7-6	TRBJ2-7	CASGRAGEVYEQYF	TGTGCCAGCGGACGAGCGGGAGAGGTCTACGAGCAGTACTTC
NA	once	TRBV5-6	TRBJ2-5	CASSGYRVETQYF	TGTGCCAGCAGCGGATACAGGGTAGAGACCCAGTACTTC
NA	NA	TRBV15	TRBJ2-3	CATSRGGRERSTDTQYF	TGTGCCACCAGCAGAGGGGGGCGGGAGAGGAGCACAGATACGCAGTATTTT
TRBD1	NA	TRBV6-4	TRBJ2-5	CASSAGTGKTETQYF	TGTGCCAGCAGTGCCGGGACAGGGAAGACGGAGACCCAGTACTTC
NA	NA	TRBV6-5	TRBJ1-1	CASSYNQGTEAFF	TGTGCCAGCAGTTACAACCAGGGCACTGAAGCTTTCTTT
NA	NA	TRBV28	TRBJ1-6	CASSSSDRDLSPLHF	TGTGCCAGCAGTTCATCGGACAGAGATCTATCACCCCTCCACTTT
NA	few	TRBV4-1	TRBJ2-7	CASSQAGRSSYEQYF	TGCGCCAGCAGCCAAGCGGGAAGGAGCTCCTACGAGCAGTACTTC
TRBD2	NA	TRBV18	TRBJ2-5	CASSRGLGVTQYF	TGTGCCAGCTCTCGCGGACTAGGGGTGACCCAGTACTTC
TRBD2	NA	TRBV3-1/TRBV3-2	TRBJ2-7	CASRGLASYEQYF	TGTGCCAGCAGGGGACTAGCAAGCTACGAGCAGTACTTC
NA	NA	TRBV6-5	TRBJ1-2	CASIPNPGIYGYTF	TGTGCCAGCATCCCTAACCCAGGGATCTATGGCTACACCTTC
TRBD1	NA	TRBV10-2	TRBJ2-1	CASSELDRGKQFF	TGCGCCAGCAGTGAGCTGGACAGGGGTAAGCAGTTCTTC
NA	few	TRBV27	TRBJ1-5	CASTPQGPIPNQPQHF	TGTGCCAGCACCCCCCAGGGCCCAATCCCAAATCAGCCCCAGCATTTT
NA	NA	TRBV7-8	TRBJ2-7	CASSLASGLTYEQYF	TGTGCCAGCAGCTTAGCTAGCGGACTTACCTACGAGCAGTACTTC
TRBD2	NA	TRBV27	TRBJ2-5	CASSLSSGRETQYF	TGTGCCAGCAGTTTATCGAGCGGGAGAGAGACCCAGTACTTC
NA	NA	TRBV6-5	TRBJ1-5	CASTRQFGQPQHF	TGTGCCAGCACCCGACAGTTCGGCCAGCCCCAGCATTTT
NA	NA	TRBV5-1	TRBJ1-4	CASSLDSLMGEKLFF	TGCGCCAGCAGCTTGGACAGCCTAATGGGTGAAAAACTGTTTTTT
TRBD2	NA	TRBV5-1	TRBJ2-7	CASSLYGTSDYEQYF	TGCGCCAGCAGCTTGTATGGGACTAGCGACTACGAGCAGTACTTC
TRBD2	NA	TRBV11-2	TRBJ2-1	CASSLGTSANNEQFF	TGTGCCAGCAGCCTCGGGACTAGCGCCAACAATGAGCAGTTCTTC
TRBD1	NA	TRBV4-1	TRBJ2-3	CASSPWTGRTDTQYF	TGCGCCAGCAGCCCTTGGACAGGGAGAACAGATACGCAGTATTTT
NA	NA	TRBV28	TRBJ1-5	CASSSPYEYHQPQHF	TGTGCCAGCAGTTCCCCCTACGAATATCATCAGCCCCAGCATTTT
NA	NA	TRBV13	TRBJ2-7	CASSPTGDGSYEQYF	TGTGCCAGCAGCCCGACGGGGGACGGCTCCTACGAGCAGTACTTC
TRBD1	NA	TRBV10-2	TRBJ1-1	CASSPRTGWDEAFF	TGCGCCAGCAGTCCCCGGACAGGGTGGGATGAAGCTTTCTTT
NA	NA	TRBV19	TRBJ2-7	CASSIRGVSYEQYF	TGTGCCAGTAGTATTCGCGGGGTCTCCTACGAGCAGTACTTC
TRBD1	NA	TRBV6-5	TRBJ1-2	CASRRQGQSYGYTF	TGTGCCAGCAGGAGACAGGGCCAGAGCTATGGCTACACCTTC
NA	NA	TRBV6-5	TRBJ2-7	CASSYGPLDSYEQYF	TGTGCCAGCAGTTACGGTCCTCTTGACAGCTACGAGCAGTACTTC
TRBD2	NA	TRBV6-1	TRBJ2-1	CASRPTSGIYNEQFF	TGTGCCAGCAGACCCACTAGCGGGATATACAATGAGCAGTTCTTC
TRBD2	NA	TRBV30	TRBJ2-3	CAWRPGLADPSTDTQYF	TGTGCCTGGAGGCCGGGACTAGCGGACCCTAGCACAGATACGCAGTATTTT
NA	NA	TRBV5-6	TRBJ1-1	CASSLARTEAFF	TGTGCCAGCAGCTTGGCTAGGACTGAAGCTTTCTTT
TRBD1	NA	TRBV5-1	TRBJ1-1	CASSSGTGKNTEAFF	TGCGCCAGCAGCTCCGGGACAGGGAAGAACACTGAAGCTTTCTTT
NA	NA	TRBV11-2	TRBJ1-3	CASSEYSGNTIYF	TGTGCCAGCAGCGAGTACTCTGGAAACACCATATATTTT
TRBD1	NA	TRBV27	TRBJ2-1	CASSSDRVGGYEQFF	TGTGCCAGCAGTTCGGACAGGGTTGGGGGATATGAGCAGTTCTTC
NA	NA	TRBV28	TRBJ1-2	CASSSGLYYGYTF	TGTGCCAGCAGCTCCGGACTGTACTATGGCTACACCTTC
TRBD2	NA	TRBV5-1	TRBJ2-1	CASSLVSGRHNEQFF	TGCGCCAGCAGCTTGGTTAGCGGGAGGCACAATGAGCAGTTCTTC
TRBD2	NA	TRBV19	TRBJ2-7	CASKDVAGGREQYF	TGTGCCAGTAAGGACGTTGCGGGAGGTCGCGAGCAGTACTTC
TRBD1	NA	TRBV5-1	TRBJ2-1	CASSLVGTGGAGNEQFF	TGCGCCAGCAGCTTGGTCGGGACAGGTGGGGCAGGCAATGAGCAGTTCTTC
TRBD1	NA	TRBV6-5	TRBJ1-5	CASTGTGESNQPQHF	TGTGCCAGCACGGGGACAGGGGAAAGCAATCAGCCCCAGCATTTT
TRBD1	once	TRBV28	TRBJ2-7	CASSSLGTGTEQYF	TGTGCCAGCAGTTCCTTAGGGACAGGGACCGAGCAGTACTTC
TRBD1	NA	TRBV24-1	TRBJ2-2	CATRQGATGELFF	TGTGCCACCCGACAGGGGGCGACCGGGGAGCTGTTTTTT
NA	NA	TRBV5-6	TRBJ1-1	CASSFRRGSEAFF	TGTGCCAGCAGCTTTCGAAGGGGCTCTGAAGCTTTCTTT
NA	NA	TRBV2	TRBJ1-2	CASSEVQGYYGYTF	TGTGCCAGCAGTGAAGTTCAGGGGTACTATGGCTACACCTTC
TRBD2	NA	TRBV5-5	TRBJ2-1	CASSIRSAGANEQFF	TGTGCCAGCAGCATAAGGTCAGCGGGAGCCAATGAGCAGTTCTTC
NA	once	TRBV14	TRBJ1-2	CASSQDHAGYYGYTF	TGTGCCAGCAGCCAAGATCATGCAGGGTACTATGGCTACACCTTC
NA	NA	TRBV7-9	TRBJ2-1	CASSFVRTALYNEQFF	TGTGCCAGCAGCTTCGTCCGGACAGCTTTATACAATGAGCAGTTCTTC
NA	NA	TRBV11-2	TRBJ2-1	CASSPTDSPPPYNEQFF	TGTGCCAGCAGCCCAACCGACTCACCTCCCCCCTACAATGAGCAGTTCTTC